The present entry profiles one TCR beta chain with its context. The antigen is not known. This sample was taken from a study of regulatory T cells in long-lasting Graves disease. Study at large: Graves' patients, diagnosed recently, had received antithyroid drugs under 3 months. Study results and caveats: TCR diversity was lower in persistent Graves' patients than in newly diagnosed ones.

As to time point: newly diagnosed GD, antithyroid drugs for less than 3 months. Researchers made the TCR library from RNA that was extracted from PBMCs. Construction of the TCR beta libraries employed iRepertoire HTBI primers in conjunction with Arm-PCR of CDR3 regions. In TCRdb, the multiplex PCR reads were re-called with MiXCR into one record per CDR3 protein. The data show over 300,000 distinct CDR3 sequences, roughly a sixth seen once. Per germline, CDR1 SGHNT and CDR2 YYREEE (reference sequence). The CDR3 totals 17 residues. Losses at the gene ends were 0 bases for V and 4 bases for J; bases not matched to a gene: 9.

The material was peripheral blood mononuclear cells (PBMCs), obtained at new diagnosis, from a patient treated with antithyroid drugs. The source is a female donor with Graves disease. The V call is TRBV5-4, the J call TRBJ2-1, with 8 positions matching TRBD2. The CDR3, as DNA: TGTGCCAGCAGCTTGGGGGTAGGCCTAGCGGGTTACAATGAGCAGTTCTTC. Its protein is CASSLGVGLAGYNEQFF.